Each of the 28 T cell receptor beta chains below was sequenced from the same sample in a study of blood T cell repertoires in COVID-19. Assay: immunoSEQ multiplex PCR; the TCRdb copy retains only in-frame clones and omits some. The sample has around 200,000 clones, around nine tenths seen once. The sequenced sample was peripheral blood. All receptors derive from a man aged 65 to 79 with acute or convalescent COVID-19.

The chain links TRBV2 to TRBJ1-1; no clear D. Trimming shortened V by 8 bases and J by 10 bases, and 11 bases separated the two germline ends. CDR1 SNHLY and CDR2 FYNNEI come from the germline V gene. The CDR3 sequence is 10 residues long. This CDR3 is CASLNLRAFF. The CDR3 DNA is TGTGCCAGCTTAAACCTGAGAGCTTTCTTT.

The V and J genes are TRBV13 and TRBJ2-2; 9 bases are a match to TRBD2. Germline V gene data show CDR1 as PRHDT and CDR2 as FYEKMQ (reference sequence). This CDR3 is built from 15 residues. After removal of 5 bases from V and 4 bases from J, the junction contained 5 bases not matched to a gene. The CDR3 region is CASSHAGGSTGELFF. The CDR3 DNA reads as TGTGCCAGCAGCCATGCGGGGGGGTCCACCGGGGAGCTGTTTTTT. The full variable domain, with the rest looked up from reference TRBV13 and TRBJ2-2, is AAGVIQSPRHLIKEKRETATLKCYPIPRHDTVYWYQQGPGQDPQFLISFYEKMQSDKGSIPDRFSAQQFSDYHSELNMSSLELGDSALYFCASSHAGGSTGELFFGEGSRLTVL.

The chain uses TRBV5-5 and TRBJ1-2; 9 bases are a match to TRBD1. The trim removed 4 bases at V and 7 bases at J, leaving 11 bases unmatched. Germline loops: CDR1 SGHKS, CDR2 YYEKEE (reference sequence). The CDR3 is 15 residues long. The CDR3 DNA sequence: TGTGCCAGCAGCCTGGCGGGACAGGGCGTAGTTGGCTACACCTTC. This sequence encodes CASSLAGQGVVGYTF.

CDR3 DNA sequence: TGTGCCAGCAGCGTAGGGCTAGCGGGAGCAGATACGCAGTATTTT. This translates into CASSVGLAGADTQYF. The chain joins TRBV7-9 to TRBJ2-3; 10 bases fit TRBD2. In germline, CDR1 is SEHNR, CDR2 FQNEAQ (reference sequence). After removal of 5 bases from V and 4 bases from J, the junction contained 6 bases not matched to a gene. The CDR3 extends over 15 amino acids.

The rearrangement joins TRBV10-3 to TRBJ1-6, with TRBD1 as a possible D gene (6 bases). V gave up 6 bases and J gave up 3 bases, with 12 bases separating them. This CDR3 region has 15 residues. Germline V CDR1 and CDR2: ENHRY, SYGVKD. For the CDR3, the DNA is TGTGCCATCAGCTCCGGGACAAGCTATAATTCACCCCTCCACTTT. Amino acid sequence: CAISSGTSYNSPLHF.

V gene TRBV6-2 or TRBV6-3 combines with J gene TRBJ1-2; D gene ambiguous. The CDR3 extends over 12 amino acids. Trimming left V 5 bases short and J 5 bases short, with 9 bases between. CDR1 is MNHEY and CDR2 is SVGEGT in the germline V gene. DNA of the CDR3: TGTGCCAGCAGTGAGGTTTCATATGGCTACACCTTC. This codes for CASSEVSYGYTF.

The chain has TRBV2 and TRBJ1-4, with D tentatively TRBD1 (6 bases). V lost 5 bases and J 12 bases, leaving 13 bases between the germline ends. This CDR3 contains 12 residues. Germline V gives CDR1 SNHLY, CDR2 FYNNEI. The CDR3 coding sequence is TGTGCCAGCAGTTACGGACAGTTCGAACTGTTTTTT. As protein: CASSYGQFELFF.

The chain uses TRBV19 and TRBJ2-3; TRBD2 agrees at 8 bases. V shed 7 bases, J shed 2 bases, and the junction held 11 bases outside the gene matches. CDR3 length: 16 residues. CDR1 is LNHDA, CDR2 SQIVND, per germline (reference sequence). The chain's CDR3 is CASKSLAGGSTDTQYF. CDR3 DNA: TGTGCCAGTAAGAGTCTTGCGGGAGGCTCCACAGATACGCAGTATTTT.

Notes on this clone: Distinct nucleotide sequences in the sample also encode this CDR3. The chain has TRBV7-9 and TRBJ2-7; the D gene is possibly TRBD1 (6 bases). V gave up 5 bases and J gave up 4 bases, with 9 bases separating them. The CDR3 loop spans 12 amino acids. Germline values: CDR1 SEHNR, CDR2 FQNEAQ (reference sequence). CDR3 sequence (DNA): TGTGCCAGCAGCCTAGGACAGTACGAGCAGTACTTC. This sequence encodes CASSLGQYEQYF.

The rearrangement joins TRBV16 to TRBJ1-2; 8 nucleotides align to TRBD1. The CDR3 is made up of 15 amino acids. Germline assignment: CDR1 KGHSY and CDR2 FQNENV. The ends lost 4 bases at V and 4 bases at J; junction bases unmatched: 8. CDR3 loop: CASSPFRDRTYGYTF. The CDR3 DNA reads as TGTGCCAGCAGCCCCTTTAGGGACAGGACCTATGGCTACACCTTC.

V and J are TRBV15 and TRBJ2-1; 11 nucleotides line up with TRBD2. Germline trimming cut 8 bases from V and 8 bases from J; bases unmatched to any gene: 5. The CDR3 length is 13 residues. CDR1 LNHNV and CDR2 YYDKDF come from the germline V gene (reference sequence). In nucleotides, the CDR3 is TGTGCCACCTCACTAGCGGGAGCCGATGAGCAGTTCTTC. Protein sequence: CATSLAGADEQFF.

This chain connects TRBV11-2 to TRBJ2-3; 8 bases agree with TRBD2. In germline, CDR1 is SGHAT, CDR2 FQNNGV. The V and J ends lost 4 bases and 4 bases, in that order; junction bases with no gene match: 10. The CDR3 has 16 amino acids. The CDR3 loop reads CASSSVAGPVPDTQYF. CDR3 DNA sequence: TGTGCCAGCAGCTCCGTAGCGGGGCCCGTGCCAGATACGCAGTATTTT. Together with reference TRBV11-2 and TRBJ2-3, the CDR3 gives the full variable domain: EAGVAQSPRYKIIEKRQSVAFWCNPISGHATLYWYQQILGQGPKLLIQFQNNGVVDDSQLPKDRFSAERLKGVDSTLKIQPAKLEDSAVYLCASSSVAGPVPDTQYFGPGTRLTVL.

This sequence joins TRBV5-1 and TRBJ1-6; D is undetermined. Trimming removed 0 bases at V and 5 bases at J, with 6 bases between. The germline V gene encodes CDR1 SGHRS and CDR2 YFSETQ. This CDR3 contains 14 residues. In DNA, the CDR3 is TGCGCCAGCAGCTTGGGAGCGCATAATTCACCCCTCCACTTT. Protein sequence: CASSLGAHNSPLHF.

V is TRBV14 and J is TRBJ2-6; maybe TRBD2 (5 bases). From germline, CDR1 is SGHDN and CDR2 FVKESK. V lost 4 bases, J lost 0 bases, and 10 bases lay in between. There are 16 residues in the CDR3. The CDR3 DNA is TGTGCCAGCAGCCCGGTACGGGGCTCTGGGGCCAACGTCCTGACTTTC. Its protein is CASSPVRGSGANVLTF.

The V call is TRBV5-1, the J call TRBJ1-2; a possible D gene is TRBD1 (5 bases). CDR3 length: 18 residues. The germline gives CDR1 SGHRS, CDR2 YFSETQ. V was shortened by 0 bases and J by 3 bases, with 21 bases between the two germline ends. The CDR3 region is CASSLEGVGPGRDYGYTF. In DNA, the CDR3 is TGCGCCAGCAGCTTGGAGGGCGTGGGGCCCGGGCGCGACTATGGCTACACCTTC.

The chain recombines TRBV2 with TRBJ2-5; no clear D. The germline V gene encodes CDR1 SNHLY and CDR2 FYNNEI. This CDR3 spans 13 amino acids. V was pared by 6 bases and J by 2 bases, with 10 bases between. The CDR3 DNA reads as TGTGCCAGCAGGGGCAGAGTACAAGAGACCCAGTACTTC. This encodes CASRGRVQETQYF.

The CDR3 spells CASSFGVTGRLFF. CDR3 DNA sequence: TGTGCCAGCAGCTTTGGGGTGACAGGGAGGCTGTTTTTT. The chain has TRBV5-6 and TRBJ1-4; 7 bases align to TRBD1. The CDR3 totals 13 residues. The germline gives CDR1 SGHDT, CDR2 YYEEEE. Unmatched junction bases numbered 9, after V lost 2 bases and J lost 14 bases.

The chain carries TRBV2 and TRBJ1-2; 8 bases match TRBD1. The junction had 8 bases not matched to a gene; V was cut back by 6 bases and J by 5 bases. This CDR3 region has 14 residues. Germline V lookup: CDR1 SNHLY, CDR2 FYNNEI. This CDR3 reads CASRQGGSKYGYTF. The CDR3, as DNA: TGTGCCAGCAGACAGGGGGGATCGAAGTATGGCTACACCTTC.

The CDR3 bases are TGTGCCAGCAGCTTAGGTCCAGGTGCCACAGATACGCAGTATTTT. It codes for CASSLGPGATDTQYF. V gene TRBV7-9 combines with J gene TRBJ2-3, with D uncertain. The CDR3 spans 15 residues. Trimming shortened V by 1 base and J by 2 bases, and 10 bases separated the two germline ends. Germline CDR1 reads SEHNR; CDR2 reads FQNEAQ (reference sequence).

The J gene is TRBJ2-1, the V gene TRBV19; perhaps TRBD1 as D (5 bases). Trimming took 9 bases from V and 8 from J, leaving 11 bases between them. The germline CDR1 and CDR2 sequences are LNHDA and SQIVND (reference sequence). This CDR3 region has 11 residues. The CDR3 region has the DNA TGTGCCAGCTCCAGGGCGGATGAGCAGTTCTTC. Encoded protein: CASSRADEQFF.

This chain connects TRBV14 to TRBJ2-1, with D uncertain. The CDR3 is 13 amino acids. Trimming shortened V by 1 base and J by 12 bases, and 13 bases separated the two germline ends. CDR1 and CDR2 (germline): SGHDN, FVKESK. The CDR3 coding sequence is TGTGCCAGCAGCCAAGTTCTACAGTCTGGGCAGTTCTTC. It codes for CASSQVLQSGQFF.

This clone has only one observation. V and J are TRBV2 and TRBJ2-2, with TRBD2 matching over 11 bases. Germline CDR1 reads SNHLY; CDR2 reads FYNNEI. CDR3 length equals 15 residues. J gave up 1 base and V 6 bases, and 1 base lay outside the gene matches. The CDR3, as DNA: TGTGCCAGCAGAGGACTAGCGGGGAACACCGGGGAGCTGTTTTTT. It is translated as CASRGLAGNTGELFF.

The rearrangement links TRBV6-2 or TRBV6-3 to TRBJ1-5, with unresolved D. The CDR3 totals 14 residues. Between the trimmed V and J ends, which lost 6 bases and 1 base, there was a span of 10 bases. Germline V gene lookup returns CDR1 MNHEY and CDR2 SVGEGT. CDR3 in amino acids: CASSVWESNQPQHF. In DNA, the CDR3 is TGTGCCAGCAGCGTTTGGGAGAGCAATCAGCCCCAGCATTTT.

J is TRBJ2-5 and V is TRBV5-1; D is possibly TRBD1 (7 bases). This CDR3 has 16 amino acids. CDR1 SGHRS and CDR2 YFSETQ come from the germline V gene. Trimming took off 0 bases at V and 2 bases at J, with 14 bases between the two ends. CDR3 nucleotides: TGCGCCAGCAGCTTGGTTCGGGGGACAGATCAAGAGACCCAGTACTTC. Its translation: CASSLVRGTDQETQYF.

This sequence joins TRBV29-1 and TRBJ2-7; 8 positions match TRBD2. The germline V gene has CDR1 SQVTM and CDR2 ANQGSEA. The CDR3 is 14 amino acids. V dropped 5 bases and J dropped 6; count of bases not matched to a gene: 12. The DNA for the CDR3 is TGCAGCGTTCAGAGCGGGGGTGCCGTACGCGAGCAGTACTTC. It specifies CSVQSGGAVREQYF.

This chain connects TRBV5-4 to TRBJ2-7, with D uncertain. Per the germline V gene, CDR1 is SGHNT and CDR2 is YYREEE (reference sequence). The CDR3 extends over 14 amino acids. V was clipped by 0 bases and J by 1 base, with 8 bases between them. Here the CDR3 reads CASSLDTGSYEQYF. CDR3 DNA: TGTGCCAGCAGCTTGGATACGGGTTCCTACGAGCAGTACTTC.

The chain carries TRBV7-9 and TRBJ2-5; possible D gene TRBD2, 5 bases. CDR3 length: 14 amino acids. In germline, CDR1 is SEHNR, CDR2 FQNEAQ (reference sequence). The V gene lost 3 bases and the J gene lost 4 bases, with 12 bases spanning the gap. CDR3 nucleotides: TGTGCCAGCAGCTTCGCCATCGGGGTAGAGACCCAGTACTTC. Amino acids: CASSFAIGVETQYF.

This chain connects TRBV18 to TRBJ2-1; TRBD2 aligns across 8 bases. Germline V lookup: CDR1 KGHSH, CDR2 LQKENI. The V segment lost 6 bases and the J segment 8 bases; nucleotides outside the gene matches: 12. The CDR3 covers 15 residues. The CDR3 region is CASSPQIAGIDEQFF. The CDR3 region has the DNA TGTGCCAGCTCCCCCCAGATAGCGGGAATCGATGAGCAGTTCTTC.